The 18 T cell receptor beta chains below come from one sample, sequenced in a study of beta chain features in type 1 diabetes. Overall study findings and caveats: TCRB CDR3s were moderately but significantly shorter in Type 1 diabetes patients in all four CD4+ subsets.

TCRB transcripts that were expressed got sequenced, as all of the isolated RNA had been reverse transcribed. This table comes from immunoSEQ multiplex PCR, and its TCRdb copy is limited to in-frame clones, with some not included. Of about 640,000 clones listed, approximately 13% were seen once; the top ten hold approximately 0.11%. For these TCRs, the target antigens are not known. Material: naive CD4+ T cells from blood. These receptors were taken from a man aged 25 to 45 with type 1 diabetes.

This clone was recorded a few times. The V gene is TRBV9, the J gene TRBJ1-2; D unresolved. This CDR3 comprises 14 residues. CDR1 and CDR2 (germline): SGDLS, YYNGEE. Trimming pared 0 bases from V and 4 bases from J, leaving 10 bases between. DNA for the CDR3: TGTGCCAGCAGCGTAGGTCAGAGATTCTATGGCTACACCTTC. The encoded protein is CASSVGQRFYGYTF.

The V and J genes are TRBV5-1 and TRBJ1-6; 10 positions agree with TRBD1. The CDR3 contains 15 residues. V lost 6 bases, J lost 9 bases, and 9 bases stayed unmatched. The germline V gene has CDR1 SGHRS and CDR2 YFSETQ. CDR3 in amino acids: CASTSLTGGTSPLHF. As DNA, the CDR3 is TGCGCCAGCACCTCCCTGACAGGGGGCACTTCACCCCTCCACTTT.

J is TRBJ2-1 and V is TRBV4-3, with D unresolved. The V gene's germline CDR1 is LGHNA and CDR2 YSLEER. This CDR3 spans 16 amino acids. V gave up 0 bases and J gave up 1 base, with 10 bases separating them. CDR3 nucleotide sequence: TGCGCCAGCAGCCAAGATGAGCGCCGATCCTACAATGAGCAGTTCTTC. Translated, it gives CASSQDERRSYNEQFF.

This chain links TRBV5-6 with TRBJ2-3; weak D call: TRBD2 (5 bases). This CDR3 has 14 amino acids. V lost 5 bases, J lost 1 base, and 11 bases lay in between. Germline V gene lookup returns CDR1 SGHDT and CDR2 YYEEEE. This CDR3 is CASRPIGGTDTQYF. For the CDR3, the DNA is TGTGCCAGCAGACCAATCGGGGGCACAGATACGCAGTATTTT.

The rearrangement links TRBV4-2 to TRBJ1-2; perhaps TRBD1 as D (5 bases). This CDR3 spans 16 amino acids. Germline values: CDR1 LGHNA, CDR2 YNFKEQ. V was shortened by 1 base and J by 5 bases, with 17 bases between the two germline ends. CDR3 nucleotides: TGTGCCAGCAGCCAAGGAGGGGCAGGCCGTAGATATGGCTACACCTTC. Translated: CASSQGGAGRRYGYTF.

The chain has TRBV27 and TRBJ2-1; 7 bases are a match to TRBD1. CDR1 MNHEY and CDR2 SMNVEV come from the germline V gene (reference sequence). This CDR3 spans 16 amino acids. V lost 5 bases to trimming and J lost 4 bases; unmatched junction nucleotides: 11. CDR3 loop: CASSTRRGGKYNEQFF. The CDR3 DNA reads TGTGCCAGCAGTACCCGTAGAGGGGGCAAGTACAATGAGCAGTTCTTC.

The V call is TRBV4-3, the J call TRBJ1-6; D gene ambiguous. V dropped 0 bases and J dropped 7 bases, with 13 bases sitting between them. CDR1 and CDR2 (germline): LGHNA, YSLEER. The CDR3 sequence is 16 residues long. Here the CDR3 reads CASSQDQGRANSPLHF. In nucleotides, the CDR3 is TGCGCCAGCAGCCAAGATCAAGGCCGGGCCAATTCACCCCTCCACTTT.

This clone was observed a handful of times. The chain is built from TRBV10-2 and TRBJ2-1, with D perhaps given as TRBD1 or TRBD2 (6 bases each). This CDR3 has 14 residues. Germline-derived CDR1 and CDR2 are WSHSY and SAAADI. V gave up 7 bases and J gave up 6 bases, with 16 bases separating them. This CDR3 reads CASKKDGGGNEQFF. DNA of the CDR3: TGCGCCAGCAAGAAGGACGGGGGCGGCAATGAGCAGTTCTTC.

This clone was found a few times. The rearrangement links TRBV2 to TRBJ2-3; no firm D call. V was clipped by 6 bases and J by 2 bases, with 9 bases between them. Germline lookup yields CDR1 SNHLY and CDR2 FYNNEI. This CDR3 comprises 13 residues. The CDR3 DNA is TGTGCCAGCAGCCGCGGCCACACAGATACGCAGTATTTT. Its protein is CASSRGHTDTQYF.

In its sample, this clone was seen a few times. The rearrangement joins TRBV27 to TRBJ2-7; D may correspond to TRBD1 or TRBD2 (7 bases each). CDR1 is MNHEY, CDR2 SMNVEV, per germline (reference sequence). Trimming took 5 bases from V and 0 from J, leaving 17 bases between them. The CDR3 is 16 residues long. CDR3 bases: TGTGCCAGCAGTCAAGGGGAGGGGGCGAGCTCCTACGAGCAGTACTTC. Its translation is CASSQGEGASSYEQYF.

For the CDR3, the DNA is TGTGCCAGCAGCCCGAACGAGGGGGGGCTTAATTCACCCCTCCACTTT. This sequence encodes CASSPNEGGLNSPLHF. The gene calls are TRBV2 and TRBJ1-6; D may be TRBD1 (6 bases). From germline, CDR1 is SNHLY and CDR2 FYNNEI. The CDR3 is 16 amino acids. Between the trimmed V and J ends, which lost 6 bases and 6 bases, there was a span of 18 bases.

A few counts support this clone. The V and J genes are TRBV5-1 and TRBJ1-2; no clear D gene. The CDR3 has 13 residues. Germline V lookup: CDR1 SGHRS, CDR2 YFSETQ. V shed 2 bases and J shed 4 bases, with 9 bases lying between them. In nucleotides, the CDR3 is TGCGCCAGCAGCTTTGGTGCAGCCTATGGCTACACCTTC. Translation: CASSFGAAYGYTF.

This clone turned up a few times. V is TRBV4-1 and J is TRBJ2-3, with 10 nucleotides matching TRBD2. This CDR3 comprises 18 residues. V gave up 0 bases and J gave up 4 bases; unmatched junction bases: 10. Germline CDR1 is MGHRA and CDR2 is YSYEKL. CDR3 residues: CASSQDRTSGMVADTQYF. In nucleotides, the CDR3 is TGCGCCAGCAGCCAAGATAGGACTAGCGGTATGGTCGCAGATACGCAGTATTTT.

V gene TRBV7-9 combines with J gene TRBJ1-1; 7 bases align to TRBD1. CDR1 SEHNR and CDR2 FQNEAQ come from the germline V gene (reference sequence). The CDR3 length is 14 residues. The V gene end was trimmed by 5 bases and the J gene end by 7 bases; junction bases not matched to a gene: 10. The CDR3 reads CASSPAGGIVEAFF. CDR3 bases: TGTGCCAGCAGCCCAGCAGGGGGGATAGTTGAAGCTTTCTTT.

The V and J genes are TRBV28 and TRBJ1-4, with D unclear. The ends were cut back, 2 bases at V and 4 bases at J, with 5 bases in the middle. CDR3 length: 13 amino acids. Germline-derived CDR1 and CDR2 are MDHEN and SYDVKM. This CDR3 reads CASSLKLNEKLFF. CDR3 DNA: TGTGCCAGCAGTTTAAAACTTAATGAAAAACTGTTTTTT.

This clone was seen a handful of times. CDR3 amino acids: CASRTGGSGNQPQHF. CDR3 DNA sequence: TGTGCCAGCAGGACAGGGGGCTCGGGCAATCAGCCCCAGCATTTT. The chain joins TRBV6-6 to TRBJ1-5; 10 nucleotides line up with TRBD1. The V gene's germline CDR1 is MNHNY and CDR2 SVGAGI (reference sequence). After removal of 6 bases from V and 2 bases from J, the junction contained 4 bases not matched to a gene. This CDR3 comprises 15 residues.

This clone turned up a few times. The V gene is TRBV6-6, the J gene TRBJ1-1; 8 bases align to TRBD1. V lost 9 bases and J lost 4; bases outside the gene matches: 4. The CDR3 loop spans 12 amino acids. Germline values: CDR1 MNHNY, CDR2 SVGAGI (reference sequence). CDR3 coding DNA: TGTGCCAGTCGGACAGGGACCACTGAAGCTTTCTTT. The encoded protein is CASRTGTTEAFF.

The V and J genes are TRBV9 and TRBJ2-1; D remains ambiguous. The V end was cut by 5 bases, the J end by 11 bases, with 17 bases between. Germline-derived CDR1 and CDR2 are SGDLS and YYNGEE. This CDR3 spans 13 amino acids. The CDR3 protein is CASSYLVPGKQFF. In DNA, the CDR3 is TGTGCCAGCAGTTATCTGGTCCCGGGCAAGCAGTTCTTC.